The 19 T cell receptor beta chains in this list originate from one sample, sequenced in a study of identifying expanded T cells in peripheral blood. Using immunoSEQ multiplex PCR, the repertoire was profiled, and TCRdb retains in-frame clones only, with some absent. The data show around 75,000 clones, roughly 90% seen once. Material: blood. The receptor set was obtained from a person between 18 and 69 years old in good health.

The chain recombines TRBV25-1 with TRBJ2-5, with TRBD1 identical over 9 bases. J lost 1 base, V lost 4 bases, and 4 bases had no gene match. The germline V gene encodes CDR1 MGHDK and CDR2 SYGVNS. The CDR3 has 15 amino acids. CDR3 bases: TGTGCCAGCAGTGGGGGACAGGGCCTCCAAGAGACCCAGTACTTC. Its translation: CASSGGQGLQETQYF. The variable domain in full, with the rest retrieved from reference TRBV25-1 and TRBJ2-5, is EADIYQTPRYLVIGTGKKITLECSQTMGHDKMYWYQQDPGMELHLIHYSYGVNSTEKGDLSSESTVSRIRTEHFPLTLESARPSHTSQYLCASSGGQGLQETQYFGPGTRLLVL.

The gene calls are TRBV29-1 and TRBJ2-5; 11 nucleotides match TRBD2. This CDR3 spans 12 amino acids. Looked up from germline, CDR1 is SQVTM and CDR2 is ANQGSEA. CDR3 sequence: CSETSGEETQYF. CDR3 DNA: TGCAGTGAGACTAGCGGGGAAGAGACCCAGTACTTC.

V usage is TRBV6-1 and J usage is TRBJ1-1; 8 bases agree with TRBD1. With 8 bases clipped from V and 5 bases from J, the junction kept 10 bases outside the gene matches. The CDR3 is 14 residues long. Looked up from germline, CDR1 is MNHNS and CDR2 is SASEGT. The CDR3 DNA reads TGTGCCAGCGGGAGACAGGGGTTTGGGACTGAAGCTTTCTTT. It codes for CASGRQGFGTEAFF.

The V call is TRBV12-5, the J call TRBJ2-2; 10 nucleotides align to TRBD2. The CDR3 covers 15 residues. With V trimmed by 5 bases and J by 5 bases, 5 bases remained unmatched. CDR1 LGHNT and CDR2 FRNRAP come from the germline V gene. CDR3 sequence reads: CASGALAGATGELFF. CDR3 coding DNA: TGTGCTAGTGGTGCCCTAGCGGGGGCTACCGGGGAGCTGTTTTTT. Based on the CDR3 plus reference TRBV12-5 and TRBJ2-2, the full variable domain is DARVTQTPRHKVTEMGQEVTMRCQPILGHNTVFWYRQTMMQGLELLAYFRNRAPLDDSGMPKDRFSAEMPDATLATLKIQPSEPRDSAVYFCASGALAGATGELFFGEGSRLTVL.

The rearrangement links TRBV4-2 to TRBJ2-5; TRBD2 matches 8 bases. The V and J ends lost 1 base and 0 bases, in that order; junction bases with no gene match: 4. CDR3 length equals 16 residues. Germline lookup yields CDR1 LGHNA and CDR2 YNFKEQ. The CDR3 DNA reads as TGTGCCAGCAGCCAAGGGGCGGGAGGTCACCAAGAGACCCAGTACTTC. It specifies CASSQGAGGHQETQYF.

The genes are TRBV20-1 and TRBJ1-2; the D is unclear. The CDR3 loop spans 11 amino acids. V shed 6 bases and J shed 2 bases, with 7 bases lying between them. Per germline, CDR1 DFQATT and CDR2 SNEGSKA (reference sequence). CDR3 protein: CSAEVNYGYTF. CDR3 sequence (DNA): TGCAGTGCAGAGGTGAACTATGGCTACACCTTC.

The chain recombines TRBV11-2 with TRBJ2-7; perhaps TRBD2 as D (6 bases). The germline gives CDR1 SGHAT, CDR2 FQNNGV. The V end was cut by 1 base, the J end by 1 base, with 14 bases between. The CDR3 is made up of 16 amino acids. CDR3 sequence: CASSLGDGTLSYEQYF. The DNA of the CDR3 is TGTGCCAGCAGCTTAGGGGACGGGACTCTTTCCTACGAGCAGTACTTC. Using reference TRBV11-2 and TRBJ2-7 for the parts outside the CDR3, the full variable domain is EAGVAQSPRYKIIEKRQSVAFWCNPISGHATLYWYQQILGQGPKLLIQFQNNGVVDDSQLPKDRFSAERLKGVDSTLKIQPAKLEDSAVYLCASSLGDGTLSYEQYFGPGTRLTVT.

This chain links TRBV12-5 with TRBJ1-2, with D tentatively TRBD1 (6 bases). The CDR3 contains 19 residues. Germline lookup yields CDR1 LGHNT and CDR2 FRNRAP. Trimming shortened V by 4 bases and J by 1 base, and 25 bases separated the two germline ends. The CDR3 DNA is TGTGCTAGTGGTTACTTGACCGGGACACCGAAGGACAATAACTATGGCTACACCTTC. This translates into CASGYLTGTPKDNNYGYTF. The full variable domain, its missing parts supplied by reference TRBV12-5 and TRBJ1-2, is DARVTQTPRHKVTEMGQEVTMRCQPILGHNTVFWYRQTMMQGLELLAYFRNRAPLDDSGMPKDRFSAEMPDATLATLKIQPSEPRDSAVYFCASGYLTGTPKDNNYGYTFGSGTRLTVV.

This chain joins TRBV28 and TRBJ2-7, with a possible D match to TRBD2 (5 bases). V was pared by 7 bases and J by 0 bases, with 13 bases between. CDR1 and CDR2 from the germline V gene are MDHEN and SYDVKM. This CDR3 region has 14 residues. CDR3 region: CASTLRGTSYEQYF. The CDR3 nucleotides read TGTGCCAGCACCCTCCGGGGTACCTCCTACGAGCAGTACTTC. Looking up the rest from reference TRBV28 and TRBJ2-7 gives the full variable domain: DVKVTQSSRYLVKRTGEKVFLECVQDMDHENMFWYRQDPGLGLRLIYFSYDVKMKEKGDIPEGYSVSREKKERFSLILESASTNQTSMYLCASTLRGTSYEQYFGPGTRLTVT.

The rearrangement joins TRBV11-2 to TRBJ2-5; the match to TRBD2 covers 16 bases. The CDR3 contains 16 residues. CDR1 SGHAT and CDR2 FQNNGV come from the germline V gene. Unmatched junction bases numbered 5, after V lost 5 bases and J lost 5 bases. The CDR3 is CASSTGLAGGMETQYF. CDR3 bases: TGTGCCAGCAGCACGGGACTAGCGGGGGGGATGGAGACCCAGTACTTC. Together with reference TRBV11-2 and TRBJ2-5, the CDR3 gives the full variable domain: EAGVAQSPRYKIIEKRQSVAFWCNPISGHATLYWYQQILGQGPKLLIQFQNNGVVDDSQLPKDRFSAERLKGVDSTLKIQPAKLEDSAVYLCASSTGLAGGMETQYFGPGTRLLVL.

The CDR3, as DNA: TGCGCCAGCAGCCGCAAGGACAGGGGGAGTTGGACTGAAGCTTTCTTT. Translated: CASSRKDRGSWTEAFF. The gene calls are TRBV5-1 and TRBJ1-1, with TRBD1 matching over 10 bases. The CDR3 has 16 amino acids. Germline CDR1 SGHRS, CDR2 YFSETQ. The V and J ends lost 4 bases and 5 bases, in that order; junction bases with no gene match: 11.

This rearrangement joins TRBV29-1 to TRBJ2-5; a possible D gene is TRBD2 (7 bases). The CDR3 is made up of 14 amino acids. Germline V gene sequence: CDR1 SQVTM, CDR2 ANQGSEA. The germline V and J ends were trimmed by 4 bases and 5 bases, with 17 bases remaining between them. Here the CDR3 DNA reads TGCAGCGTTGGGGGGGGCGGCCTGGACGAGACCCAGTACTTC. Its protein product is CSVGGGGLDETQYF. Supplemented by reference TRBV29-1 and TRBJ2-5, the full variable domain reads SAVISQKPSRDICQRGTSLTIQCQVDSQVTMMFWYRQQPGQSLTLIATANQGSEATYESGFVIDKFPISRPNLTFSTLTVSNMSPEDSSIYLCSVGGGGLDETQYFGPGTRLLVL.

V usage is TRBV2 and J usage is TRBJ2-1; 11 bases are shared with TRBD2. Unmatched junction bases numbered 11, after V lost 11 bases and J lost 5 bases. This CDR3 contains 15 residues. Germline assignment: CDR1 SNHLY and CDR2 FYNNEI. The CDR3 region is CAGKRLAGGDNEQFF. The CDR3 coding sequence is TGTGCCGGGAAACGATTAGCGGGGGGGGACAATGAGCAGTTCTTC.

The chain employs TRBV18 and TRBJ2-7; 8 nucleotides align to TRBD1. This CDR3 is 14 amino acids long. Germline CDR1 reads KGHSH; CDR2 reads LQKENI. Trimming took 9 bases from V and 2 from J; bases not matched to a gene: 9. CDR3 residues: CASTNQGQAYEQYF. DNA for the CDR3: TGTGCCAGTACCAACCAGGGACAGGCCTACGAGCAGTACTTC.

This rearrangement joins TRBV20-1 to TRBJ1-2; D is ambiguous. With 6 bases removed from V and 8 bases from J, the gap between germline ends came to 10 bases. This CDR3 region has 10 residues. The germline V gene encodes CDR1 DFQATT and CDR2 SNEGSKA (reference sequence). In nucleotides, the CDR3 is TGCAGTGCCGCCGCCTGGGGCTACACCTTC. This codes for CSAAAWGYTF.

The chain employs TRBV6-1 and TRBJ1-1, with D perhaps matching TRBD1 (5 bases). The germline V gene encodes CDR1 MNHNS and CDR2 SASEGT. The V gene lost 5 bases and the J gene lost 4 bases, with 14 bases spanning the gap. The CDR3 runs to 14 residues. In DNA, the CDR3 is TGTGCCAGCAGTACCCATGGGGCGGGCACTGAAGCTTTCTTT. It is translated as CASSTHGAGTEAFF.

The chain joins TRBV19 to TRBJ1-5; TRBD1 agrees at 7 bases. This CDR3 is built from 17 residues. V shed 3 bases and J 0 bases; nucleotides not matched to a gene: 8. In germline, CDR1 is LNHDA, CDR2 SQIVND (reference sequence). DNA of the CDR3: TGTGCCAGTAGTATCCGCCGGGACAGCTATAGCAATCAGCCCCAGCATTTT. Protein sequence: CASSIRRDSYSNQPQHF.

The CDR3: CASSLTGRTQETQYF. CDR3 sequence (DNA): TGTGCCAGCAGTTTAACGGGGAGAACGCAAGAGACCCAGTACTTC. This chain links TRBV27 with TRBJ2-5; D may be TRBD2 (5 bases). This CDR3 has 15 amino acids. The V gene's germline CDR1 is MNHEY and CDR2 SMNVEV (reference sequence). Trimming removed 2 bases at V and 2 bases at J, with 12 bases between.

The chain uses TRBV7-9 and TRBJ2-7; D unresolved. V lost 2 bases and J 1 base, leaving 0 bases between the germline ends. The CDR3 extends over 11 amino acids. Germline V CDR1 and CDR2: SEHNR, FQNEAQ (reference sequence). The CDR3 is CASSLSYEQYF. The CDR3 DNA reads TGTGCCAGCAGCTTATCCTACGAGCAGTACTTC.